This T cell receptor beta chain stems from a study of T cells of healthy individuals. The V gene end was trimmed by 5 bases and the J gene end by 5 bases; junction bases not matched to a gene: 6. Germline V gene lookup returns CDR1 ENHRY and CDR2 SYGVKD. The CDR3 covers 13 residues. TCRdb itself ran the 5' RACE reads through MiXCR, one entry per CDR3 protein. The sample has about 53,000 distinct CDR3 sequences, around 15% seen once; the top ten hold about 16%. This chain connects TRBV10-3 to TRBJ2-7, with 7 bases aligning to TRBD2. The TCR was taken from a human donor in good health. The CDR3 loop reads CAISKASGDEQYF. CDR3 nucleotide sequence: TGTGCCATCAGTAAGGCCAGCGGGGACGAGCAGTACTTC.